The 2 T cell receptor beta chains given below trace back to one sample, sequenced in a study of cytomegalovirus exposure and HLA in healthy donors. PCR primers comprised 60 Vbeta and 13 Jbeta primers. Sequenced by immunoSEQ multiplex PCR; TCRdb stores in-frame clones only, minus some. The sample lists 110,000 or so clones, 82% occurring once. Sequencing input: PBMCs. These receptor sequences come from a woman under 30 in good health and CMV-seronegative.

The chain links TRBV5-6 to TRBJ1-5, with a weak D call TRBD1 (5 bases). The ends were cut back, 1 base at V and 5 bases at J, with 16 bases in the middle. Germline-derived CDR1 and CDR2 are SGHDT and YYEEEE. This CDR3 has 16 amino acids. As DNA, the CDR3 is TGTGCCAGCAGCTTGTTCGACAGCCATGGATATCAGCCCCAGCATTTT. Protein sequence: CASSLFDSHGYQPQHF.

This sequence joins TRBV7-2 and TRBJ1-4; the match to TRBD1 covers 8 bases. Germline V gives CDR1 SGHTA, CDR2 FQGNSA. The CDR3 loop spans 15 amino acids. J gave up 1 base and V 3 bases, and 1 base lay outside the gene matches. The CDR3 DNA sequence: TGTGCCAGCAGCTTTGACAGGGGAACTAATGAAAAACTGTTTTTT. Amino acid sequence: CASSFDRGTNEKLFF.